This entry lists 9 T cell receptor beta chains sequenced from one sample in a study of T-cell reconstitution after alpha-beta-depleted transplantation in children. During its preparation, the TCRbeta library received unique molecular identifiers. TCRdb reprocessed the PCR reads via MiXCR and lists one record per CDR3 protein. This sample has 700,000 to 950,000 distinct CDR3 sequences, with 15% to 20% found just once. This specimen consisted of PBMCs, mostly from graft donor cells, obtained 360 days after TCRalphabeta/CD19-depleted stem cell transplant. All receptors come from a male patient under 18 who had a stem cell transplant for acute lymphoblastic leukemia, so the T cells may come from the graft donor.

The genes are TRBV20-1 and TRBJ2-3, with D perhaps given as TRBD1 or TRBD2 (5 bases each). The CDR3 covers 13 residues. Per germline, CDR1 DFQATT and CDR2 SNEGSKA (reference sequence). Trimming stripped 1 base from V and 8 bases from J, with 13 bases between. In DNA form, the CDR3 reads TGCAGTGCTAGAGCTTGGGGGTCACCTACGCAGTATTTT. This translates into CSARAWGSPTQYF.

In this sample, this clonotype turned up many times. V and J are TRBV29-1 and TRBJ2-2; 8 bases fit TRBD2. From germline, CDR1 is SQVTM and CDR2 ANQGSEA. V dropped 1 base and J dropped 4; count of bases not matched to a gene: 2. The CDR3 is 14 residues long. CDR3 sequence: CSVEVGRGTGELFF. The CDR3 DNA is TGCAGCGTTGAAGTCGGGAGGGGCACCGGGGAGCTGTTTTTT.

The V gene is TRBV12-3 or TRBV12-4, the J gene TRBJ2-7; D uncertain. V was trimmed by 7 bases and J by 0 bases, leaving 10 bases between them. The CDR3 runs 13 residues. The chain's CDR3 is CASKNSPSYEQYF. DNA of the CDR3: TGTGCCAGCAAAAATTCGCCCTCCTACGAGCAGTACTTC.

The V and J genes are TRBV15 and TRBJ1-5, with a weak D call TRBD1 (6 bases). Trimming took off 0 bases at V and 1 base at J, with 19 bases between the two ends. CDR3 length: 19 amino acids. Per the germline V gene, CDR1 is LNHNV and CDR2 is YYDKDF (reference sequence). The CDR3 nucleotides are TGTGCCACCAGCAGAGATTGGTCAGGGGTGGGTGGCAGCAATCAGCCCCAGCATTTT. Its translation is CATSRDWSGVGGSNQPQHF.

The CDR3: CASRERKTQYF. Written as DNA, the CDR3 is TGCGCCAGCAGGGAGAGGAAGACCCAGTACTTC. V and J are TRBV23-1 and TRBJ2-5; D remains unclear. TRBV23-1 is classed as an ORF, of uncertain function. CDR3 size: 11 residues. The V end lost 6 bases, the J end lost 6 bases, and 8 bases lay between the germline ends.

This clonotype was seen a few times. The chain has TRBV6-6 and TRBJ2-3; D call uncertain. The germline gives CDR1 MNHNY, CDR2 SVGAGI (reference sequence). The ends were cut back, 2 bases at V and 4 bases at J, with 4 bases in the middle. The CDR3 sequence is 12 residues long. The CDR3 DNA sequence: TGTGCCAGCAGTTACGGCCCAGATACGCAGTATTTT. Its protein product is CASSYGPDTQYF.

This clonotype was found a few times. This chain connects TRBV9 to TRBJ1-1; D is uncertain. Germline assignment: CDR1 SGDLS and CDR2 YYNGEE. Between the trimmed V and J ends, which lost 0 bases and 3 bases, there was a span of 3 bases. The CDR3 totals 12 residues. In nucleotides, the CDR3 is TGTGCCAGCAGCGTAGTCGACACTGAAGCTTTCTTT. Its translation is CASSVVDTEAFF.

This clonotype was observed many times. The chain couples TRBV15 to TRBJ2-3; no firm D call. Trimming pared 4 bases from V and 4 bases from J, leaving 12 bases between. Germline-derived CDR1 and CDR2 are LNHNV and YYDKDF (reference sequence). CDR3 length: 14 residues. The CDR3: CATSTSRNADTQYF. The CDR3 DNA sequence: TGTGCCACCAGCACCTCCAGGAACGCAGATACGCAGTATTTT.

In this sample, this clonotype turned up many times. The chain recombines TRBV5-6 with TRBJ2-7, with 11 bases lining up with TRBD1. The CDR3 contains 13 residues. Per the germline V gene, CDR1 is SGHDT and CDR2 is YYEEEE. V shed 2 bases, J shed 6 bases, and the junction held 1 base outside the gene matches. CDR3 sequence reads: CASSFGTGGEQYF. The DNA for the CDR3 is TGTGCCAGCAGCTTCGGGACAGGGGGCGAGCAGTACTTC.